One and the same sample provided the 9 T cell receptor beta chains below, sequenced in a study of monozygotic twins with inflammatory bowel disease. Using the 5' RACE reads, TCRdb records one entry per CDR3 protein without DNA. The sample includes some 210,000 distinct CDR3 sequences. The sample consisted of blood. The origin of the receptors is a human donor with ulcerative colitis or Crohn's disease, or a healthy co-twin of an affected twin (not recorded which).

V is TRBV5-6 and J is TRBJ1-2. Germline V gene lookup returns CDR1 SGHDT and CDR2 YYEEEE. This CDR3 region has 11 residues. The CDR3 is CASSLSVGYTF.

V usage is TRBV13 and J usage is TRBJ2-5; TCRdb indicates TRBD1, and absent DNA this call remains unverified. The CDR3 totals 15 residues. Germline lookup yields CDR1 PRHDT and CDR2 FYEKMQ (reference sequence). The CDR3 region is CASSSRTEIQETQYF.

This chain connects TRBV4-1 to TRBJ1-1; the TRBD1 assignment by TCRdb is unverifiable without DNA. CDR3 size: 14 residues. Germline CDR1 reads MGHRA; CDR2 reads YSYEKL. This CDR3 is CASSQGAVNTEAFF.

The chain recombines TRBV7-2 with TRBJ2-5. The CDR3 runs to 14 residues. Germline CDR1 SGHTA, CDR2 FQGNSA. CDR3 residues: CASSLEQLTETQYF. Full variable domain (missing parts from reference TRBV7-2 and TRBJ2-5): GAGVSQSPSNKVTEKGKDVELRCDPISGHTALYWYRQSLGQGLEFLIYFQGNSAPDKSGLPSDRFSAERTGGSVSTLTIQRTQQEDSAVYLCASSLEQLTETQYFGPGTRLLVL.

CDR3 sequence reads: CASSVGWGRTAVNSNQPQHF. The chain combines TRBV9 with TRBJ1-5. The CDR3 spans 20 residues. Germline V gene lookup returns CDR1 SGDLS and CDR2 YYNGEE.

The CDR3 sequence: CANRGLAYEQYF. The chain couples TRBV5-1 to TRBJ2-7; TCRdb outputs TRBD2, but without DNA this stays unchecked. Germline V gene data show CDR1 as SGHRS and CDR2 as YFSETQ. This CDR3 contains 12 residues.

This CDR3 reads CASSLVRAYSPLHF. The chain couples TRBV5-5 to TRBJ1-6. Germline-derived CDR1 and CDR2 are SGHKS and YYEKEE (reference sequence). This CDR3 is 14 amino acids long.

The chain joins TRBV20-1 to TRBJ2-1; absent DNA, TCRdb's TRBD1 call cannot be checked. The germline gives CDR1 DFQATT, CDR2 SNEGSKA (reference sequence). This CDR3 region has 15 residues. CDR3 amino acids: CSASPGTGSRDEQFF.

This chain links TRBV29-1 with TRBJ2-3; lacking DNA, the TRBD2 call made by TCRdb goes unchecked. From germline, CDR1 is SQVTM and CDR2 ANQGSEA. The CDR3 has 14 amino acids. CDR3 residues: CSVEGLGSTDTQYF.